Included here is one T cell receptor (beta chain) sequence, with context. Per the original methods: Reference gene primers were amplified, and this amplification served to estimate nucleated cell counts. The table came from immunoSEQ multiplex PCR; TCRdb's copy has only in-frame clones and leaves some out. V and J calls and clone size are copied from that table; D and trimming were computed from the DNA. Of 200,000 to 250,000 clones listed, around nine tenths were seen once; the top ten hold over 0.8%. During active infection, Seattle patients enrolled and were then monitored through disease. This entry is derived from a study of blood T cell repertoires in COVID-19. Looking at the study overall: PBMCs, B-cell-depleted T cells, or T cells provided the cDNA or gDNA that made up the material.

The origin of this receptor is a man under 40 with COVID-19, enrolled during active disease. Sequencing was performed on peripheral blood.

CDR3 DNA: TGTGCCAGCAGCGTAGACCTAGTCGGAAATTCACCCCTCCACTTT. Its protein is CASSVDLVGNSPLHF. J is TRBJ1-6 and V is TRBV9; no reliable D call. This CDR3 contains 15 residues. V shed 0 bases and J shed 7 bases, with 11 bases lying between them. The germline CDR1 and CDR2 sequences are SGDLS and YYNGEE.